This note documents a single T cell receptor beta chain sequence. Its antigen is unknown. Germline CDR1 SGHDT, CDR2 YYEEEE. V trimming: 3 bases; J trimming: 5 bases; junction bases outside the gene matches: 13. The CDR3 contains 17 residues. This specimen belongs to a study of cytomegalovirus exposure and HLA in healthy donors. Findings and caveats of the study: High sensitivity and specificity were reportedly achieved when the classifier diagnosed cytomegalovirus status.

Both 60 Vbeta primers and 13 Jbeta primers went into the PCR. The data were produced by immunoSEQ multiplex PCR, yet TCRdb's version contains in-frame clones alone and is incomplete. The sample lists approximately 140,000 clones, around 84% occurring once. The specimen was PBMCs. The V call is TRBV5-6, the J call TRBJ2-3; TRBD2 matches at 9 bases. This TCR was sampled from a man in his forties in good health and CMV-seropositive. In DNA form, the CDR3 reads TGTGCCAGCAGCTGGGGCACAGGACTAGCGCCACAAGATACGCAGTATTTT. Its translation is CASSWGTGLAPQDTQYF.